This entry features one T cell receptor beta chain sequence. Original processing methods: Estimation of nucleated cell counts was performed using reference gene primer amplification. Assay: immunoSEQ multiplex PCR; the TCRdb copy retains only in-frame clones and omits some. V and J calls and clone size follow that table, whereas D and trimming were derived from the DNA. The sample lists approximately 160,000 clones; approximately 87% were seen once. The data were obtained in a study of blood T cell repertoires in COVID-19. Study overall: COVID-19 samples from acute and convalescent phases originated in the United States, Italy and Spain. In each case, the material was cDNA or gDNA derived from T cells, B-cell-depleted T cells, or PBMCs.

The V end was cut by 1 base, the J end by 2 bases, with 12 bases between. Germline lookup yields CDR1 LGHNA and CDR2 YSLEER. The CDR3 runs 15 residues. The sample comprised peripheral blood. V gene TRBV4-3 combines with J gene TRBJ2-7, with a tentative D call TRBD1 (5 bases). This sequence was found in a woman between 65 and 79 years old with acute or convalescent COVID-19. The CDR3 nucleotides read TGCGCCAGCAGCCAAGGGTACAGGATGACCTACGAGCAGTACTTC. Its translation: CASSQGYRMTYEQYF.